This is a list of T cell receptor beta chains from one sample in a study of Ad26.COV2.S vaccination and SARS-CoV-2 variants. TCRdb's copy holds only in-frame clones and misses some; the assay was immunoSEQ multiplex PCR. The sample has around 400,000 clones; about 80% are singletons. The sample consisted of peripheral blood, taken in a trial of Ad26.COV2.S vaccine versus placebo. The source of these receptors is a person between 18 and 65 years old who received the Ad26.COV2.S COVID-19 vaccine or a placebo. Both conserved end residues are part of each CDR3. D genes are given only for firm matches. Clone size is shown for a subset of rows, as once, few, many or a class of expanded clone.

V gene: TRBV4-1
CDR3 length: 16
J gene: TRBJ2-5
D gene: NA
clone size: NA
CDR3 protein: CASSQDQGIRQETQYF
CDR3 DNA: TGCGCCAGCAGCCAAGACCAAGGCATCCGACAAGAGACCCAGTACTTC

V gene: TRBV4-1
CDR3 length: 18
J gene: TRBJ2-3
D gene: TRBD2
clone size: NA
CDR3 protein: CASSQGTSGGRPTDTQYF
CDR3 DNA: TGCGCCAGCAGCCAGGGGACTAGCGGGGGCCGCCCCACAGATACGCAGTATTTT

V gene: TRBV9
CDR3 length: 15
J gene: TRBJ1-3
D gene: NA
clone size: NA
CDR3 protein: CASSTGFSVANTIYF
CDR3 DNA: TGTGCCAGCAGCACAGGGTTTAGTGTAGCAAACACCATATATTTT

V gene: TRBV6-5
CDR3 length: 15
J gene: TRBJ1-2
D gene: TRBD1
clone size: NA
CDR3 protein: CASRGADRGSYGYTF
CDR3 DNA: TGTGCCAGCAGAGGAGCCGACAGGGGAAGCTATGGCTACACCTTC

V gene: TRBV29-1
CDR3 length: 11
J gene: TRBJ1-2
D gene: TRBD1
clone size: NA
CDR3 protein: CSVGTVYGYTF
CDR3 DNA: TGCAGCGTGGGGACAGTCTATGGCTACACCTTC

V gene: TRBV11-3
CDR3 length: 14
J gene: TRBJ2-3
D gene: TRBD2
clone size: NA
CDR3 protein: CASSLAGATDTQYF
CDR3 DNA: TGTGCCAGCAGCCTAGCGGGAGCAACAGATACGCAGTATTTT

V gene: TRBV14
CDR3 length: 17
J gene: TRBJ2-2
D gene: TRBD2
clone size: many
CDR3 protein: CASSQGAAGGDTGELFF
CDR3 DNA: TGTGCCAGCAGCCAAGGGGCAGCGGGAGGAGACACCGGGGAGCTGTTTTTT

V gene: TRBV7-2
CDR3 length: 14
J gene: TRBJ2-7
D gene: TRBD1
clone size: NA
CDR3 protein: CASSQKKGAGEQYF
CDR3 DNA: TGTGCCAGCAGCCAAAAAAAGGGGGCGGGCGAGCAGTACTTC

V gene: TRBV6-2/TRBV6-3
CDR3 length: 14
J gene: TRBJ1-5
D gene: NA
clone size: once
CDR3 protein: CASSRGYSNQPQHF
CDR3 DNA: TGTGCCAGCAGCCGCGGTTATAGCAATCAGCCCCAGCATTTT

V gene: TRBV2
CDR3 length: 14
J gene: TRBJ2-5
D gene: NA
clone size: NA
CDR3 protein: CASSDRQAQETQYF
CDR3 DNA: TGTGCCAGCAGTGACCGGCAGGCGCAAGAGACCCAGTACTTC

V gene: TRBV18
CDR3 length: 15
J gene: TRBJ2-2
D gene: TRBD1
clone size: NA
CDR3 protein: CASSLRQGANGELFF
CDR3 DNA: TGTGCCAGCTCACTTCGACAGGGGGCTAACGGGGAGCTGTTTTTT

V gene: TRBV9
CDR3 length: 15
J gene: TRBJ1-3
D gene: NA
clone size: NA
CDR3 protein: CASSVIRGGGNTIYF
CDR3 DNA: TGTGCCAGCAGCGTAATTCGGGGAGGCGGAAACACCATATATTTT

V gene: TRBV2
CDR3 length: 12
J gene: TRBJ2-2
D gene: NA
clone size: NA
CDR3 protein: CASRIRGGELFF
CDR3 DNA: TGTGCCAGCAGGATTAGGGGCGGGGAGCTGTTTTTT